The next 26 T cell receptor beta chains were all read from a single sample in a study of regulatory T cells in long-lasting Graves disease. With iRepertoire HTBI primers and Arm-PCR of CDR3 regions, TCR beta libraries were built. MiXCR, applied by TCRdb to the multiplex PCR reads, yields one record per CDR3 protein. This table has 500,000 or so distinct CDR3 sequences, roughly 16% appearing once. The time point here: newly diagnosed GD, antithyroid drugs for less than 3 months. RNA extracted from PBMCs served as the sequencing template. Another study also made use of these data, one on T cells in Graves' hyperthyroidism and ophthalmopathy.

The sample was peripheral blood mononuclear cells (PBMCs), taken at new diagnosis, from a patient treated with antithyroid drugs. Receptors originate from a woman aged 35-60 years with Graves disease.

This clonotype was found many times. The chain uses TRBV10-1 and TRBJ2-3; 7 nucleotides line up with TRBD2. CDR3 length equals 12 residues. CDR1 is WNHNN and CDR2 is SYGVQD in the germline V gene (reference sequence). V was clipped by 9 bases and J by 4 bases; unmatched bases: 4. Here the CDR3 reads CARMAGADTQYF. DNA of the CDR3: TGCGCCAGGATGGCGGGGGCAGATACGCAGTATTTT.

Worth noting for this clonotype: It may be a read error: a sequence one base away is much more abundant. V is TRBV2 and J is TRBJ2-1, with 10 bases matching TRBD1. CDR1 and CDR2 from the germline V gene are SNHLY and FYNNEI. This CDR3 has 15 amino acids. The V gene end was trimmed by 5 bases and the J gene end by 10 bases; junction bases not matched to a gene: 11. CDR3 loop: CASSLMGQGTYEQFF. CDR3 coding DNA: TGTGCCAGCAGTTTAATGGGACAGGGGACCTACGAGCAGTTCTTC.

The rearrangement uses TRBV6-1 and TRBJ1-5; D perhaps matches TRBD1 (5 bases). The CDR3 consists of 14 residues. Looked up from germline, CDR1 is MNHNS and CDR2 is SASEGT. The V and J ends lost 10 bases and 5 bases respectively, with 18 bases between them. The CDR3 DNA follows: TGTGCCACCCTCCCTTTGGGGACTGATCAGCCCCAGCATTTT. Amino acid sequence: CATLPLGTDQPQHF.

In this sample, this clonotype turned up many times. This sequence joins TRBV27 and TRBJ2-3; D not resolved. Looked up from germline, CDR1 is MNHEY and CDR2 is SMNVEV (reference sequence). Trimming cost V 8 bases and J 6 bases, with 9 bases left between them. The CDR3 covers 11 residues. CDR3 protein: CASRALDTQYF. CDR3 DNA sequence: TGTGCCAGCCGGGCGCTGGATACGCAGTATTTT.

The gene calls are TRBV27 and TRBJ2-1, with D perhaps TRBD1 (6 bases). Trimming removed 11 bases from V and 12 bases from J, with 23 bases in between. Germline V lookup: CDR1 MNHEY, CDR2 SMNVEV (reference sequence). This CDR3 comprises 13 residues. CDR3 DNA: TGTGCCTCCTCGGACAGCCCAATGAACTTGCAGTTCTTC. Its protein is CASSDSPMNLQFF.

This clonotype was detected ten times or more. The chain carries TRBV2 and TRBJ1-4, with D perhaps matching TRBD1 (6 bases). The V and J ends lost 6 bases and 6 bases respectively, with 17 bases between them. The CDR3 consists of 15 residues. The germline V gene has CDR1 SNHLY and CDR2 FYNNEI. In DNA form, the CDR3 reads TGTGCCAGCAGCGGGCTCTCCAGGGGAGATGAAAAACTGTTTTTT. It encodes CASSGLSRGDEKLFF.

Concerning this clonotype: A much larger clone sits a single nucleotide away, making a read error possible. The V and J genes are TRBV18 and TRBJ1-2, with D unclear. Germline V CDR1 and CDR2: KGHSH, LQKENI. The CDR3 runs to 14 residues. CDR3 loop: CASSTFDGNYGHTF. CDR3 nucleotides: TGTGCCAGCTCAACCTTTGACGGCAACTATGGCCACACCTTC.

This clonotype was counted a few times. The chain recombines TRBV20-1 with TRBJ1-1; D is unresolved. V gave up 0 bases and J gave up 3 bases, with 8 bases separating them. Germline-derived CDR1 and CDR2 are DFQATT and SNEGSKA (reference sequence). This CDR3 region has 13 residues. CDR3 DNA: TGCAGTGCTAGAGATACATGGGACACTGAAGCTTTCTTT. Translated, it gives CSARDTWDTEAFF.

Points on this clonotype: Being one base from a much bigger clone, this may be a read error. The chain uses TRBV20-1 and TRBJ1-6; D remains ambiguous. This CDR3 spans 14 amino acids. Trimming removed 3 bases from V and 0 bases from J, with 6 bases in between. Germline loops: CDR1 DFQATT, CDR2 SNEGSKA (reference sequence). The CDR3 reads CSARSISYNSPLHF. The DNA of the CDR3 is TGCAGTGCTAGGAGCATCTCCTATAATTCACCCCTCCACTTT.

This clonotype was observed at least ten times. The chain recombines TRBV6-1 with TRBJ1-1; D gene ambiguous. The germline V gene encodes CDR1 MNHNS and CDR2 SASEGT. V gave up 7 bases and J gave up 1 base, with 16 bases separating them. CDR3 length equals 15 residues. Here the CDR3 DNA reads TGTGCCAGCAATGGGAACCCGACGCGGAACACTGAAGCTTTCTTT. Translation: CASNGNPTRNTEAFF.

This clonotype occurred many times. The J gene is TRBJ1-5, the V gene TRBV10-3, with 7 bases matching TRBD1. Germline CDR1 and CDR2: ENHRY and SYGVKD. The V and J ends lost 5 bases and 3 bases, in that order; junction bases with no gene match: 4. This CDR3 comprises 14 residues. CDR3 residues: CAISFDRDNQPQHF. The CDR3 DNA is TGTGCCATCAGTTTCGACAGGGACAATCAGCCCCAGCATTTT.

About this clonotype itself: The junction does not match germline at one end; this may be a read error. V gene TRBV10-1 combines with J gene TRBJ2-1; D is possibly TRBD2 (5 bases). Germline assignment: CDR1 WNHNN and CDR2 SYGVQD (reference sequence). This CDR3 contains 14 residues. CDR3: CTSKYLRGCNEQFF. In DNA, the CDR3 is TGCACCAGCAAGTACCTTCGGGGTTGCAATGAGCAGTTCTTC.

This clonotype was picked up many times. The genes are TRBV5-1 and TRBJ2-3; 9 positions agree with TRBD2. The CDR3 contains 16 residues. The ends lost 1 base at V and 6 bases at J; junction bases unmatched: 9. Germline lookup yields CDR1 SGHRS and CDR2 YFSETQ. In nucleotides, the CDR3 is TGCGCCAGCAGCTTGACTAGCGGGCCACCCGGTGATACGCAGTATTTT. Translating it yields CASSLTSGPPGDTQYF.

V is TRBV28 and J is TRBJ1-5, with 8 bases that match TRBD1. Germline CDR1 and CDR2: MDHEN and SYDVKM. There are 15 residues in the CDR3. Trimming at V came to 6 bases and at J to 5 bases, leaving 9 bases not matched to a gene. As DNA, the CDR3 is TGTGCCAGCAGCCCATCCGGACAGGGCTATCAGCCCCAGCATTTT. It translates to CASSPSGQGYQPQHF.

The V call is TRBV11-3, the J call TRBJ2-2; 13 bases align to TRBD2. The germline CDR1 and CDR2 sequences are SGHNT and YENEEA. The length of the CDR3 is 19 residues. V was clipped by 5 bases and J by 1 base; unmatched bases: 10. This CDR3 reads CASSTIYRLAGGNTGELFF. In DNA form, the CDR3 reads TGTGCCAGCAGCACGATTTACCGACTAGCGGGGGGGAACACCGGGGAGCTGTTTTTT. The entire variable domain, with the rest obtained from reference TRBV11-3 and TRBJ2-2, is as follows: EAGVVQSPRYKIIEKKQPVAFWCNPISGHNTLYWYLQNLGQGPELLIRYENEEAVDDSQLPKDRFSAERLKGVDSTLKIQPAELGDSAVYLCASSTIYRLAGGNTGELFFGEGSRLTVL.

This chain uses TRBV29-1 with TRBJ2-2; D is ambiguous. Germline CDR1 and CDR2: SQVTM and ANQGSEA. This CDR3 region has 17 residues. V dropped 0 bases and J dropped 2 bases, with 16 bases sitting between them. CDR3 loop: CSVEDPLIPGNTGELFF. The CDR3 coding sequence is TGCAGCGTTGAAGATCCGCTCATCCCAGGAAACACCGGGGAGCTGTTTTTT.

Worth noting for this clonotype: It is likely a read error: a sequence one base away is far more abundant. The V gene is TRBV6-6, the J gene TRBJ1-1, with D tentatively TRBD1 (6 bases). Germline CDR1 and CDR2: MNHNY and SVGAGI (reference sequence). The CDR3 is made up of 16 amino acids. DNA of the CDR3: TGTGCCAGCAGTTACTCGACCTCGGCAGGGGCCACTGTAGCTTTCTTT. It is translated as CASSYSTSAGATVAFF.

Many counts were recorded for this clonotype. Compared with germline, one end of the junction differs, possibly owing to a read error. This chain uses TRBV7-9 with TRBJ2-3; the match to TRBD2 covers 7 bases. The CDR3 runs 14 residues. The germline V gene encodes CDR1 SEHNR and CDR2 FQNEAQ (reference sequence). In nucleotides, the CDR3 is TGTGCCAGCAGCCTAGCGGCCAGCACAGATACGCAGTATTTT. Translation gives CASSLAASTDTQYF.

This clonotype was observed at least ten times. This chain connects TRBV2 to TRBJ1-6, with TRBD1 as a possible D gene (6 bases). CDR1 is SNHLY, CDR2 FYNNEI, per germline. CDR3 length equals 13 residues. The ends were cut back, 10 bases at V and 5 bases at J, with 12 bases in the middle. In DNA form, the CDR3 reads TGTGCCAAGGGGGACACCAATAATTCACCCCTCCACTTT. Amino acid sequence: CAKGDTNNSPLHF.

This clonotype was seen at least ten times. The chain couples TRBV5-1 to TRBJ1-2, with 9 bases matching TRBD1. There are 14 residues in the CDR3. Germline lookup yields CDR1 SGHRS and CDR2 YFSETQ. Trimming cost V 3 bases and J 4 bases; bases outside gene matches: 4. Here the CDR3 reads CASSSTGQGYGYTF. CDR3 bases: TGCGCCAGCAGCTCAACGGGACAGGGCTATGGCTACACCTTC.

This clonotype was observed many times. V gene TRBV18 combines with J gene TRBJ1-1, with 8 positions matching TRBD1. CDR1 is KGHSH, CDR2 LQKENI, per germline. The CDR3 consists of 14 residues. The junction had 4 bases not matched to a gene; V was cut back by 4 bases and J by 3 bases. CDR3 region: CASSRTGRDTEAFF. The CDR3 DNA reads TGTGCCAGCTCACGGACAGGGCGGGACACTGAAGCTTTCTTT. Based on the CDR3 plus reference TRBV18 and TRBJ1-1, the full variable domain is NAGVMQNPRHLVRRRGQEARLRCSPMKGHSHVYWYRQLPEEGLKFMVYLQKENIIDESGMPKERFSAEFPKEGPSILRIQQVVRGDSAAYFCASSRTGRDTEAFFGQGTRLTVV.

This clonotype was recorded a few times. The V call is TRBV12-3 or TRBV12-4, the J call TRBJ2-7; D possibly corresponds to TRBD2 (6 bases). There are 13 residues in the CDR3. Deletions cut 6 bases from V and 3 bases from J, with 12 bases between. This CDR3 reads CASSPGVRYEQYF. Here the CDR3 DNA reads TGTGCCAGCAGCCCGGGGGTTCGCTACGAGCAGTACTTC.

At least ten counts were recorded for this clonotype. The V and J genes are TRBV12-3 or TRBV12-4 and TRBJ2-1, with unresolved D. The V and J ends lost 6 bases and 3 bases respectively, with 6 bases between them. The CDR3 runs 12 residues. Written as DNA, the CDR3 is TGTGCCAGCAGGGAGAGCTACAATGAGCAGTTCTTC. This sequence encodes CASRESYNEQFF.

This clonotype appeared many times. This chain connects TRBV27 to TRBJ1-4; TRBD1 matches at 7 bases. J was trimmed by 7 bases and V by 5 bases; bases with no gene match: 4. Germline CDR1 and CDR2: MNHEY and SMNVEV (reference sequence). The CDR3 extends over 13 amino acids. Written as DNA, the CDR3 is TGTGCCAGCAGTCCGGGACAGACTGAAAAACTGTTTTTT. It specifies CASSPGQTEKLFF.

This clonotype was counted ten times or more. The chain links TRBV6-2 or TRBV6-3 to TRBJ1-1, with a tentative D call TRBD1 (5 bases). V was cut by 5 bases and J by 7 bases, with 17 bases left in between. The CDR3 is made up of 14 amino acids. Germline V gene lookup returns CDR1 MNHEY and CDR2 SVGEGT. Here the CDR3 reads CASSAQTALSEAFF. The CDR3 DNA follows: TGTGCCAGCAGTGCCCAGACAGCTCTAAGTGAAGCTTTCTTT.

This clonotype turned up a few times. This chain joins TRBV9 and TRBJ1-2; the match to TRBD1 covers 7 bases. CDR3 length: 15 amino acids. V shed 4 bases, J shed 5 bases, and the junction held 11 bases outside the gene matches. From germline, CDR1 is SGDLS and CDR2 YYNGEE. This CDR3 reads CASSWSAGTEYGYTF. The CDR3 DNA reads as TGTGCCAGCAGCTGGTCGGCCGGGACAGAATATGGCTACACCTTC.